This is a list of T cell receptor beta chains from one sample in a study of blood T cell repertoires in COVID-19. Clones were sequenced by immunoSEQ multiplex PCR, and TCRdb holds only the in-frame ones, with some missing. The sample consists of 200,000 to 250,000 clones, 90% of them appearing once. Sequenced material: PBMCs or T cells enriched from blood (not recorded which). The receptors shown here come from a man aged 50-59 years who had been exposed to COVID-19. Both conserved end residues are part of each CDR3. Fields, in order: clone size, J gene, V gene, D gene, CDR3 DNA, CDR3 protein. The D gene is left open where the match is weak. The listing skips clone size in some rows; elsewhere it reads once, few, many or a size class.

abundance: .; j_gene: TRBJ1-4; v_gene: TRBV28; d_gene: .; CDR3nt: TGTGCCAGCAGACACCAGAATGAAAAACTGTTTTTT; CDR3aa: CASRHQNEKLFF
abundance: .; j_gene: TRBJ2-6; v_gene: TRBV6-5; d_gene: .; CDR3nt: TGTGCCAGCAGTTCCCGGACAGTCTCTGGGGCCAACGTCCTGACTTTC; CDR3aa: CASSSRTVSGANVLTF
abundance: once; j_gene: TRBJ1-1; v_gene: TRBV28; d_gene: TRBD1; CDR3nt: TGTGCCAGCAGACAGGGGTTGAACACTGAAGCTTTCTTT; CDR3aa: CASRQGLNTEAFF
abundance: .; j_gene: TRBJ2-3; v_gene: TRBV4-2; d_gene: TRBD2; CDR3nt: TGTGCCAGCAGCCAAGATGGAACAGCGGGGGGAACCACAGATACGCAGTATTTT; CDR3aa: CASSQDGTAGGTTDTQYF
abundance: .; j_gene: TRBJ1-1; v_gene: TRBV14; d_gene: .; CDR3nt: TGTGCCAGCAGCCTACACCTGGTCCCGGCTTTCTTT; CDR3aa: CASSLHLVPAFF
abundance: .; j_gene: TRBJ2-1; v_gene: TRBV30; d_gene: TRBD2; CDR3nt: TGTGCCTGGGCTTCGGGACTACCCTACAATGAGCAGTTCTTC; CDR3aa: CAWASGLPYNEQFF
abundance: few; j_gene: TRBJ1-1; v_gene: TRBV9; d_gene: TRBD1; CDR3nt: TGTGCCAGCAGCAAACCCGGGACAGGGAAATCTGAAGCTTTCTTT; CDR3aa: CASSKPGTGKSEAFF
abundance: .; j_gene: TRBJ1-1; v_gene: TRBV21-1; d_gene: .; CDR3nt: TGTGCCAGCTCGGGGAGAGGCACTGAAGCTTTCTTT; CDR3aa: CASSGRGTEAFF
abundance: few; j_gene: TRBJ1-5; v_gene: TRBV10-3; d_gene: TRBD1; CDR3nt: TGTGCCATCAGTGATCAACAGGGGTACCAGCCCCAGCATTTT; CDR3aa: CAISDQQGYQPQHF
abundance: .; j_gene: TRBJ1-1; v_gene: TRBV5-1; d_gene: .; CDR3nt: TGCGCCAGCAGCTCGGGGGGGTATACTGAAGCTTTCTTT; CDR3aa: CASSSGGYTEAFF
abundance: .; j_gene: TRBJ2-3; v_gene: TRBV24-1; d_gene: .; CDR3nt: TGTGCCACCAGTGGTGCTAGCGTTAATACGCAGTATTTT; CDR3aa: CATSGASVNTQYF
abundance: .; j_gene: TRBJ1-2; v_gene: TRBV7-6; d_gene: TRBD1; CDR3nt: TGTGCCAGCAGCCCCGCCCCGGGACAGGGAAGTCGTGGCTACACCTTC; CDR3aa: CASSPAPGQGSRGYTF
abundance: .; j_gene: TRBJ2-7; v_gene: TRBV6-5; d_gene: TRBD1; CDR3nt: TGTGCCAGCAGCGTCACAGGGGTAGAAGAGCAGTACTTC; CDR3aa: CASSVTGVEEQYF
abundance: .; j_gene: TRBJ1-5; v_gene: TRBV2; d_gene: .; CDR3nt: TGTGCCAGCAGTGTGAAGCAGGGGAATCAGCCCCAGCATTTT; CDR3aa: CASSVKQGNQPQHF
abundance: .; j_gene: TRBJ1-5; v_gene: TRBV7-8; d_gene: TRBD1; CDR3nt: TGTGCCAGCAGCTCCTGGACAGGTTTAGTCCAGCCCCAGCATTTT; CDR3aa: CASSSWTGLVQPQHF
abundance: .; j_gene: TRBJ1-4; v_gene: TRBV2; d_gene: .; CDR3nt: TGTGCCAGCAGTGCCTCTGGGGACTCTGGAGAAAAACTGTTTTTT; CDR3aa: CASSASGDSGEKLFF
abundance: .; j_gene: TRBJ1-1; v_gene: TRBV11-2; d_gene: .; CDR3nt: TGTGCCAGCAGCCCCCGATGGCGGGGTTTGGCTTTCTTT; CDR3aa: CASSPRWRGLAFF
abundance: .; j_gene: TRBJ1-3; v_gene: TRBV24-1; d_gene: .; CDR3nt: TGTGCCACCAGTGATAACTCAGGGTCTGGAAACACCATATATTTT; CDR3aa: CATSDNSGSGNTIYF
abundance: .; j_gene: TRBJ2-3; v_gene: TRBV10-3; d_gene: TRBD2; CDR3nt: TGTGCCATCAGTGAGGGGGCTAGCGGGATCACAGATACGCAGTATTTT; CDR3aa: CAISEGASGITDTQYF
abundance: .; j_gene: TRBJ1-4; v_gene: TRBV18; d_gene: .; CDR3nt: TGTGCCAGCTCACCAACGCTGGGGGCTCGGGTCCGGGAAAAACTGTTTTTT; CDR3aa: CASSPTLGARVREKLFF
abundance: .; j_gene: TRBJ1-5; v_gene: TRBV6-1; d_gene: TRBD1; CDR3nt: TGTGCCAGCAGTGCTTACCGGACAGGGTCCGATCAGCCCCAGCATTTT; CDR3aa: CASSAYRTGSDQPQHF
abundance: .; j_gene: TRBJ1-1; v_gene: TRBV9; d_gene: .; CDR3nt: TGTGCCAGCAGTGCGCAGGGCAACACTGAAGCTTTCTTT; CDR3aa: CASSAQGNTEAFF
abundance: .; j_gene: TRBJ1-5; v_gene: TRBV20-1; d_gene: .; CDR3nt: TGCAGTGCTAGTAGAAGGAGACAGCGGGTCGGCAATCAGCCCCAGCATTTT; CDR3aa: CSASRRRQRVGNQPQHF
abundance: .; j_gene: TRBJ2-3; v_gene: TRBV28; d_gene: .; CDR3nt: TGTGCCAGCACGGGTACGGGACTCACAGATACGCAGTATTTT; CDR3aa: CASTGTGLTDTQYF
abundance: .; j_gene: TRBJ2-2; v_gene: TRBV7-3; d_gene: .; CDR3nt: TGTGCCAGCAGTCAAAATAGGAACACCGGGGAGCTGTTTTTT; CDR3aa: CASSQNRNTGELFF
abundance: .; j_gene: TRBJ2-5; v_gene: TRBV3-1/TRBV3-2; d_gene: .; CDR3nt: TGTGCCAGCAGCCACAGCCCCGGAGCGGGCAAACTCCAAGAGACCCAGTACTTC; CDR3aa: CASSHSPGAGKLQETQYF
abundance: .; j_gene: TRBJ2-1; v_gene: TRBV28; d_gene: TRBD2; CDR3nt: TGTGCCAGCAGGGTAGCGGGAGGGCCTTACAATGAGCAGTTCTTC; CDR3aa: CASRVAGGPYNEQFF
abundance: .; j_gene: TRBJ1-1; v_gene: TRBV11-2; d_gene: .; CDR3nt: TGTGCCAGCAGCTTAAGGTCCAGGGGCTTTACCGAAGCTTTCTTT; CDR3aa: CASSLRSRGFTEAFF
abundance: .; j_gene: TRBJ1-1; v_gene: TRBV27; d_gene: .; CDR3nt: TGTGCCAGCTTTCCTCCGGGCGGGGGGCTTTGGACTGAAGCTTTCTTT; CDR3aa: CASFPPGGGLWTEAFF
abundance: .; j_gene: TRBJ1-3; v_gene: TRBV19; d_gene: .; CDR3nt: TGTGCCAGTAGGATGACCGACTCCGTTTACTCTGGAAACACCATATATTTT; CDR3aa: CASRMTDSVYSGNTIYF
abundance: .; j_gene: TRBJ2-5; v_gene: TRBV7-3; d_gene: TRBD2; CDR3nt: TGTGCCAGCAGCTTGATCGCTAGCGGGCCCGAAGAGACCCAGTACTTC; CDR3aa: CASSLIASGPEETQYF
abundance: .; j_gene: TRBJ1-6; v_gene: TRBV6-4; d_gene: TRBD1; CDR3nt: TGTGCCAGCAGTGACGTTACAGGGGTTTCACCCCTCCACTTT; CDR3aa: CASSDVTGVSPLHF
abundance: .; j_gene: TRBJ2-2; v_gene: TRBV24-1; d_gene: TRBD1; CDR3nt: TGTGCCATCGGGACAGAACCGAACACCGGGGAGCTGTTTTTT; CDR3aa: CAIGTEPNTGELFF
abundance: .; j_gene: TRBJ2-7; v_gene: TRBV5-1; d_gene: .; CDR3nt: TGCGCCAGCAGCTCTGAAGGGAACAGGGCCTACGAGCAGTACTTC; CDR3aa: CASSSEGNRAYEQYF
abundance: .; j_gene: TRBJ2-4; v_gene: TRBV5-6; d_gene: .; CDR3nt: TGTGCCAGCAGCCCTTTCTCAGCCAAAAACATTCAGTACTTC; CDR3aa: CASSPFSAKNIQYF
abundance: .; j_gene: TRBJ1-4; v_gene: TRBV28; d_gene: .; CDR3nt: TGTGCCAGCAGTTCGTCAGGATCAACTAATGAAAAACTGTTTTTT; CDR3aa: CASSSSGSTNEKLFF
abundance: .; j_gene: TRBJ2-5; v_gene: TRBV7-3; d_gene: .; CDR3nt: TGTGCCAGCAGCCCACTCGGAGGGTCTCAAGAGACCCAGTACTTC; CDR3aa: CASSPLGGSQETQYF
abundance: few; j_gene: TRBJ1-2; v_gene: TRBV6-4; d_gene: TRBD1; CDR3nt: TGTGCCAGCAGGAGGACCCGGGACAGGGGTCGATGTGATGGTGGCTACACCTTC; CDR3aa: CASRRTRDRGRCDGGYTF
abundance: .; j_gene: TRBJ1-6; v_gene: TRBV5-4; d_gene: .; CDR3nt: TGTGCCAGCAGCTTGCAGGGGTTGGGCTCACCCCTCCACTTT; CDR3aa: CASSLQGLGSPLHF
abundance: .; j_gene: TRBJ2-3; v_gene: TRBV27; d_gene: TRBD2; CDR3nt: TGTGCCAGCAGTCCCTTCGCGGGGGGCGTAGATACGCAGTATTTT; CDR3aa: CASSPFAGGVDTQYF
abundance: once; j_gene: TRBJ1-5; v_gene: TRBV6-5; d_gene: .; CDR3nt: TGTGCCAGCAGTAGAGTCCGGGGTGGCAATCAGCCCCAGCATTTT; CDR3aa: CASSRVRGGNQPQHF
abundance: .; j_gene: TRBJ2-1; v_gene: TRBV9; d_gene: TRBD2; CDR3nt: TGTGCCAGCAGCCACGGGACTAGCGACGATGAGCAGTTCTTC; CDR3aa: CASSHGTSDDEQFF